This entry lists 28 T cell receptor beta chains sequenced from one sample in a study of tumor and adjacent non-tumor tissue in lung cancer. The template was RNA from unsorted bulk tissue. This non-tumor lung sample came from over 3 cm beyond the tumor edge. A modified ARM-PCR protocol with three rounds of nested PCR amplified TCRbeta. One entry per CDR3 protein, called by TCRdb with MiXCR from the multiplex PCR reads. The sample includes tens of thousands of distinct CDR3 sequences, approximately 81% seen only once; the top ten take approximately 55%. The source material was distant non-tumor lung tissue. The receptor source for this set is a man in his sixties with non-small cell lung cancer.

Worth noting for this clonotype: At one end the junction does not follow the germline gene, possibly because of a read error. The chain combines TRBV11-1 with TRBJ2-2; the match to TRBD2 covers 7 bases. CDR1 and CDR2 (germline): SGHAT, FQDESV (reference sequence). The CDR3 has 15 amino acids. Here the CDR3 DNA reads TGTGCCAGCAGTTTAGGCGGGAGAAGCACGGGGGAGCTGTTATTT. Amino acid sequence: CASSLGGRSTGELLF. Based on the CDR3 plus reference TRBV11-1 and TRBJ2-2, the full variable domain is EAEVAQSPRYKITEKSQAVAFWCDPISGHATLYWYRQILGQGPELLVQFQDESVVDDSQLPKDRFSAERLKGVDSTLKIQPAELGDSAMYLCASSLGGRSTGELLFGEGSRLTVL.

Worth noting for this clonotype: One end of the junction does not line up with germline, which may come from a read error. This chain joins TRBV4-2 and TRBJ2-5; 7 bases fit TRBD2. The CDR3 consists of 15 residues. CDR1 is LGHNA, CDR2 YNFKEQ, per germline. The CDR3 nucleotides read TGTGTCAGCAGCCAACTAATGGGGGGGCAAGAGACCCAGTACTTC. Its translation: CVSSQLMGGQETQYF.

This clonotype was found a few times. Germline and junction disagree at one end, which may indicate a read error. This sequence joins TRBV11-1 and TRBJ2-2, with TRBD2 matching over 8 bases. This CDR3 is built from 18 residues. Germline CDR1 reads SGHAT; CDR2 reads FQDESV (reference sequence). In DNA, the CDR3 is TGTACCAGCAGCTCCCGGGGTGCGGGAGGATACAGAGCCTGGGAGCTCTTTTTT. Translating gives CTSSSRGAGGYRAWELFF.

On this clonotype itself: A much larger clone sits a single nucleotide away, making a read error possible. The chain recombines TRBV5-4 with TRBJ2-7, with 7 bases aligning to TRBD1. This CDR3 is 13 amino acids long. Germline-derived CDR1 and CDR2 are SGHNT and YYREEE (reference sequence). The CDR3 nucleotides read TGTGCCGGCAGCTCACAGGGGCGTCGTGAGCAGTACTTC. This translates into CAGSSQGRREQYF. The whole variable domain, remainder taken from reference TRBV5-4 and TRBJ2-7, is ETGVTQSPTHLIKTRGQQVTLRCSSQSGHNTVSWYQQALGQGPQFIFQYYREEENGRGNFPPRFSGLQFPNYSSELNVNALELDDSALYLCAGSSQGRREQYFGPGTRLTVT.

As for this clonotype: This is likely a read error, given that the CDR3 carries no conserved phenylalanine or tryptophan at its end. The DNA is omitted, as the CDR3 cannot be located on it reliably, and the CDR3 follows TCRdb's listing. The chain links TRBV11-2 to TRBJ2-7; the table's D call TRBD2 went unverified against the DNA. The V gene's germline CDR1 is SGHAT and CDR2 FQNNGV. Inclusive of both ends, the CDR3 amounts to 15 amino acids. The chain's CDR3 is CASSLRTSGSYEEYL.

Concerning this clonotype: The junction shows a germline mismatch at one end, possibly a read error. The chain couples TRBV5-1 to TRBJ2-7; perhaps TRBD2 as D (5 bases). CDR1 is SGHRS, CDR2 YFSETQ, per germline. The CDR3 totals 14 residues. In DNA form, the CDR3 reads TGCACCAGCATCGCCAGCCTGGCGGGCTACGAGCAGTACTTC. Protein: CTSIASLAGYEQYF. The whole variable domain, filled in from reference TRBV5-1 and TRBJ2-7, reads KAGVTQTPRYLIKTRGQQVTLSCSPISGHRSVSWYQQTPGQGLQFLFEYFSETQRNKGNFPGRFSGRQFSNSRSEMNVSTLELGDSALYLCTSIASLAGYEQYFGPGTRLTVT.

A note on this clonotype: One end of the junction fails to match germline, which may point to a read error. The J gene is TRBJ2-5, the V gene TRBV4-1; D gene unclear. The CDR3 spans 16 residues. Germline V gene data show CDR1 as MGHRA and CDR2 as YSYEKL. In DNA, the CDR3 is TGCGCCAGCGGCCAAGTGGGTAGGGTTATACAAGAGACCCAGTACTTC. Protein: CASGQVGRVIQETQYF.

This chain uses TRBV20-1 with TRBJ1-5, with D maybe TRBD1 (6 bases). Near its end, the DNA agrees better with TRBJ2-3, so the J call may be wrong. CDR3 length: 13 residues. The germline CDR1 and CDR2 sequences are DFQATT and SNEGSKA (reference sequence). Here the CDR3 DNA reads TGCAGTGCTACGTATTGGGACAATCAGCCCCAGTATTTT. Its translation is CSATYWDNQPQYF.

As concerns this clonotype: Relative to the germline gene, one junction end is altered; a read error may explain this. This chain connects TRBV6-1 to TRBJ1-1; D possibly corresponds to TRBD1 (6 bases). Germline V lookup: CDR1 MNHNS, CDR2 SASEGT. The CDR3 totals 14 residues. The CDR3 DNA reads as TGTGCCAGCAGTGAAGGCAGGGGCGACACTGAAACTTCCTTT. Amino acid sequence: CASSEGRGDTETSF.

This clonotype has just one count. The V and J genes are TRBV28 and TRBJ2-5; unclear D gene. Deletions cut 6 bases from V and 8 bases from J, with 13 bases between. This CDR3 is 12 amino acids long. Germline-derived CDR1 and CDR2 are MDHEN and SYDVKM. In nucleotides, the CDR3 is TGTGCCAGCAGCCGGTCCCTAGAAACCCAGTACTTC. This encodes CASSRSLETQYF. Combining the CDR3 with reference TRBV28 and TRBJ2-5 gives the whole variable domain DVKVTQSSRYLVKRTGEKVFLECVQDMDHENMFWYRQDPGLGLRLIYFSYDVKMKEKGDIPEGYSVSREKKERFSLILESASTNQTSMYLCASSRSLETQYFGPGTRLLVL.

The chain employs TRBV6-5 and TRBJ2-3; D gene ambiguous. The CDR3 totals 12 residues. The ends were cut back, 6 bases at V and 15 bases at J, with 19 bases in the middle. CDR1 MNHEY and CDR2 SVGAGI come from the germline V gene. CDR3 DNA sequence: TGTGCCAGCAGCGCATGCACAGATAGGCAATATTTT. It is translated as CASSACTDRQYF.

About this clonotype: Relative to the germline gene, one junction end is altered; a read error may explain this. The rearrangement uses TRBV29-1 and TRBJ2-1, with 10 positions matching TRBD2. The CDR3 length is 13 residues. The germline CDR1 and CDR2 sequences are SQVTM and ANQGSEA. This chain's CDR3 is CSLDGTSANEQLF. The CDR3 nucleotides read TGCAGCCTTGACGGGACTAGCGCTAATGAGCAGCTCTTC.

The V and J genes are TRBV4-3 and TRBJ2-1, with 10 bases that match TRBD1. The CDR3 sequence is 17 residues long. Unmatched junction bases numbered 6, after V lost 0 bases and J lost 4 bases. Germline V gives CDR1 LGHNA, CDR2 YSLEER. Here the CDR3 reads CASSQDGWTGGYNEQFF. The CDR3, as DNA: TGCGCCAGCAGCCAAGATGGGTGGACAGGGGGTTACAATGAGCAGTTCTTC.

On this clonotype: The junction departs from the called germline gene at one end, perhaps through a read error. The chain employs TRBV11-3 and TRBJ2-1, with D hard to call. Germline CDR1 is SGHNT and CDR2 is YENEEA. The CDR3 is made up of 16 amino acids. CDR3 protein: CANSFWVMGSHNGQFF. As DNA, the CDR3 is TGTGCCAACAGCTTTTGGGTCATGGGCTCCCACAATGGGCAGTTCTTC.

The V call is TRBV11-3, the J call TRBJ2-7, with 8 bases lining up with TRBD1. The CDR3 sequence is 15 residues long. V trimming: 1 base; J trimming: 6 bases; junction bases outside the gene matches: 8. Looked up from germline, CDR1 is SGHNT and CDR2 is YENEEA. CDR3 region: CASSLVTGGYCEQYF. The CDR3 DNA sequence: TGTGCCAGCAGCTTAGTTACAGGGGGATACTGCGAGCAGTACTTC.

Details on this clonotype: A single base separates this from a much larger clone, so it may be a read error. V usage is TRBV28 and J usage is TRBJ2-7; D tentatively fits TRBD1 or TRBD2 (5 bases each). This CDR3 is built from 15 residues. V was trimmed by 0 bases and J by 7 bases, leaving 16 bases between them. Germline lookup yields CDR1 MDHEN and CDR2 SYDVKM. CDR3 sequence reads: CASSLWGRITGEQYF. CDR3 in DNA: TGTGCCAGCAGTTTATGGGGGCGGATCACGGGGGAGCAGTACTTC.

This chain connects TRBV20-1 to TRBJ2-1; TRBD1 matches 8 bases. The trim removed 6 bases at V and 9 bases at J, leaving 19 bases unmatched. The CDR3 has 16 amino acids. In germline, CDR1 is DFQATT, CDR2 SNEGSKA (reference sequence). The CDR3 reads CSAPPAGQGASREQFF. The CDR3 DNA is TGCAGTGCCCCTCCCGCAGGACAGGGTGCTTCGCGTGAGCAGTTCTTC.

The rearrangement uses TRBV12-3 or TRBV12-4 and TRBJ2-2; TRBD2 might be the D (5 bases). V lost 6 bases and J 5 bases, leaving 22 bases between the germline ends. CDR3 size: 17 residues. As DNA, the CDR3 is TGTGCCAGCAGCGGGCTCAGCGGAACTCCGGGGACCGGGGAGCTGTTTTTT. Translation: CASSGLSGTPGTGELFF.

Worth noting for this clonotype: At one end the junction does not follow the germline gene, possibly because of a read error. V gene TRBV11-2 combines with J gene TRBJ2-3; perhaps TRBD1 as D (6 bases). The CDR3 contains 18 residues. The germline V gene encodes CDR1 SGHAT and CDR2 FQNNGV. CDR3 region: CASSLDVSGQAFWDTEYF. DNA for the CDR3: TGTGCCAGCAGCTTAGATGTTTCGGGACAAGCTTTCTGGGATACGGAGTATTTT.

The rearrangement uses TRBV20-1 and TRBJ2-7; D may correspond to TRBD1 or TRBD2 (6 bases each). CDR3 size: 15 residues. Per germline, CDR1 DFQATT and CDR2 SNEGSKA (reference sequence). CDR3 sequence (DNA): TGCAATGATATGTGGCAAGGGGGGACCTTTTACGAGCAGTACTTC. Encoded protein: CNDMWQGGTFYEQYF.

The chain links TRBV11-2 to TRBJ2-5, with 7 bases aligning to TRBD1. Unmatched junction bases numbered 22, after V lost 10 bases and J lost 14 bases. CDR1 and CDR2 (germline): SGHAT, FQNNGV. The CDR3 covers 14 residues. The CDR3 spells CANSSGQVQETRYF. CDR3 bases: TGTGCCAACAGTTCTGGACAGGTCCAAGAGACCCGATACTTC. Looking up the rest from reference TRBV11-2 and TRBJ2-5 gives the full variable domain: EAGVAQSPRYKIIEKRQSVAFWCNPISGHATLYWYQQILGQGPKLLIQFQNNGVVDDSQLPKDRFSAERLKGVDSTLKIQPAKLEDSAVYLCANSSGQVQETRYFGPGTRLLVL.

This clonotype came up many times. J is TRBJ1-5 and V is TRBV20-1; D uncertain. Between the trimmed V and J ends, which lost 6 bases and 0 bases, there was a span of 12 bases. Germline V lookup: CDR1 DFQATT, CDR2 SNEGSKA (reference sequence). The CDR3 is made up of 14 amino acids. The CDR3 here is CSALGMDSNQPQHF. The CDR3 DNA reads TGCAGTGCCTTAGGGATGGATAGCAATCAGCCCCAGCATTTT.

Remarks on this clonotype: One junction end does not reproduce the germline sequence, and a read error may be involved. For the CDR3, the DNA is TGCAATGCCTCGGACATCCGGGGGGCAGATAGGCAGTATTTT. Protein sequence: CNASDIRGADRQYF. The chain combines TRBV20-1 with TRBJ2-3; tentative D call: TRBD2 (7 bases). Germline CDR1 is DFQATT and CDR2 is SNEGSKA (reference sequence). CDR3 length equals 14 residues.

The chain has TRBV10-1 and TRBJ2-2; possibly TRBD1 for D (6 bases). Germline CDR1 reads WNHNN; CDR2 reads SYGVQD (reference sequence). The CDR3 spans 15 residues. The ends were cut back, 3 bases at V and 8 bases at J, with 16 bases in the middle. The CDR3 loop is CASSEWTVLTGELFF. The CDR3 DNA reads as TGCGCCAGCAGTGAATGGACAGTATTAACAGGGGAGCTGTTTTTT.

The chain links TRBV20-1 to TRBJ2-3; D is perhaps TRBD2 (5 bases). The germline gives CDR1 DFQATT, CDR2 SNEGSKA (reference sequence). The CDR3 is made up of 15 amino acids. The V end was cut by 5 bases, the J end by 2 bases, with 17 bases between. As DNA, the CDR3 is TGCAGTGCTCACGGACTGGTGGAAAACACAGATACGCAGTATTTT. This encodes CSAHGLVENTDTQYF.

J is TRBJ2-1 and V is TRBV20-1; D is ambiguous. The V gene lost 5 bases and the J gene lost 5 bases, with 16 bases spanning the gap. CDR1 is DFQATT and CDR2 is SNEGSKA in the germline V gene (reference sequence). The CDR3 is 14 amino acids. In DNA form, the CDR3 reads TGCAGTGCTGACCGACCGGATATCGACAATGAGCAGTTCTTC. Residues: CSADRPDIDNEQFF.

For this clonotype: Likely a read error: the CDR3 ends without its conserved phenylalanine or tryptophan. The CDR3 here is CSAQADRAKQPQHS. In DNA form, the CDR3 reads TGCAGTGCTCAAGCGGACAGGGCAAAACAGCCCCAGCATTCT. This chain links TRBV20-1 with TRBJ1-5; TRBD1 aligns across 8 bases. Losses at the gene ends were 5 bases for V and 7 bases for J; bases not matched to a gene: 10. Germline CDR1 DFQATT, CDR2 SNEGSKA (reference sequence). CDR3 length: 14 amino acids.

V usage is TRBV4-3 and J usage is TRBJ2-6; D not resolved. Germline CDR1 LGHNA, CDR2 YSLEER. This CDR3 has 16 residues. The CDR3 is CVSSQEAASGANVLTF. CDR3 sequence (DNA): TGCGTCAGTAGCCAAGAGGCGGCGTCTGGGGCCAACGTCCTGACTTTC.